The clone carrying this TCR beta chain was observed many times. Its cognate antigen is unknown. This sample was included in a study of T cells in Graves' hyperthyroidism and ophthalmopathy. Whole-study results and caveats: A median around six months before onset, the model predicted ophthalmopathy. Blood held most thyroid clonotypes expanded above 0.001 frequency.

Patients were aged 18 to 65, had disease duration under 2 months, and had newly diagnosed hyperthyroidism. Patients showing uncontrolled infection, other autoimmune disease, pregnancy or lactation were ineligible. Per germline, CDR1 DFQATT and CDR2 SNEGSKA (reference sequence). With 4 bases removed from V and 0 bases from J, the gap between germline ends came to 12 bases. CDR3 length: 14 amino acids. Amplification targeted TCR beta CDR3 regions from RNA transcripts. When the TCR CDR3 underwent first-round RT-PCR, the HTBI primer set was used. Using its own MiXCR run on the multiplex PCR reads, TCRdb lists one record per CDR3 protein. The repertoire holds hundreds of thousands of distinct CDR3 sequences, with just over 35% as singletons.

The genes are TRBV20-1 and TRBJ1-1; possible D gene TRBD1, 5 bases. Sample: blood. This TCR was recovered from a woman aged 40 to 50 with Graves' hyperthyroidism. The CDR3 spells CSATPGSMNTEAFF. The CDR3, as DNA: TGCAGTGCTACACCAGGGAGCATGAACACTGAAGCTTTCTTT.